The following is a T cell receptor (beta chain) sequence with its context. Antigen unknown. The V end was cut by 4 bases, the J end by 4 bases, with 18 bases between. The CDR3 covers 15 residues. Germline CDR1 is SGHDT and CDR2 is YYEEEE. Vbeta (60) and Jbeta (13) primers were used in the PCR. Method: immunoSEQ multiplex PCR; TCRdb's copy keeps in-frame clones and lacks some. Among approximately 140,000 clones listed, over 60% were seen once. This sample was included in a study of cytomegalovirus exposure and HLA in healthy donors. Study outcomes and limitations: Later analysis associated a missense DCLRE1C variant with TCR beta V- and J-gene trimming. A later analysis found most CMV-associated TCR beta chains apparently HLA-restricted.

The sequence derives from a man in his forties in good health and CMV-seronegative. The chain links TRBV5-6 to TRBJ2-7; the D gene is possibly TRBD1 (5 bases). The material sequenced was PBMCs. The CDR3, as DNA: TGTGCCAGCAGCGCCCCAGGGTTCACCGATTACGAGCAGTACTTC. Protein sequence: CASSAPGFTDYEQYF. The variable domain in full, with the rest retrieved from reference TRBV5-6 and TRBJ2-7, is DAGVTQSPTHLIKTRGQQVTLRCSPKSGHDTVSWYQQALGQGPQFIFQYYEEEERQRGNFPDRFSGHQFPNYSSELNVNALLLGDSALYLCASSAPGFTDYEQYFGPGTRLTVT.